The 13 T cell receptor beta chains given below trace back to one sample, sequenced in a study of cytomegalovirus exposure and HLA in healthy donors. PCR was performed using 60 Vbeta and 13 Jbeta primers. Clones were read by immunoSEQ multiplex PCR, and TCRdb kept only the in-frame ones, dropping some. Among 150,000 to 200,000 clones listed, roughly 78% were seen once. The sample consisted of PBMCs. Receptor source: a woman in her thirties or forties in good health and CMV-seronegative.

This chain links TRBV27 with TRBJ1-5; 7 bases line up with TRBD1. Looked up from germline, CDR1 is MNHEY and CDR2 is SMNVEV (reference sequence). Unmatched junction bases numbered 4, after V lost 6 bases and J lost 5 bases. The CDR3 spans 13 residues. The CDR3 DNA reads TGTGCCAGCAGGACAGGGACTTATCAGCCCCAGCATTTT. Residues: CASRTGTYQPQHF.

CDR3 in amino acids: CASSASFEDTEAFF. The CDR3 DNA is TGTGCCAGCAGCGCCTCCTTCGAGGACACTGAAGCTTTCTTT. The chain recombines TRBV11-3 with TRBJ1-1; D is unclear. This CDR3 has 14 amino acids. Germline values: CDR1 SGHNT, CDR2 YENEEA. V was pared by 5 bases and J by 3 bases, with 13 bases between.

The chain couples TRBV5-6 to TRBJ1-5, with D perhaps TRBD1 (6 bases). Trimming cost V 1 base and J 5 bases, with 13 bases left between them. The CDR3 contains 15 residues. Germline lookup yields CDR1 SGHDT and CDR2 YYEEEE. The CDR3 DNA reads TGTGCCAGCAGCTTGCAACAGGGCCCATATCAGCCCCAGCATTTT. This translates into CASSLQQGPYQPQHF.

This clone was recorded only once. This chain links TRBV7-3 with TRBJ1-1, with 9 bases matching TRBD1. Germline V gene sequence: CDR1 SGHTA, CDR2 FQGTGA. After removal of 0 bases from V and 4 bases from J, the junction contained 6 bases not matched to a gene. CDR3 length: 16 amino acids. The CDR3 bases are TGTGCCAGCAGCTTAACGGGACAGGGCTTTTCCACTGAAGCTTTCTTT. Residues: CASSLTGQGFSTEAFF.

The rearrangement joins TRBV6-1 to TRBJ1-2; D may be TRBD1 (5 bases). CDR3 length equals 16 residues. The ends were cut back, 2 bases at V and 4 bases at J, with 17 bases in the middle. Looked up from germline, CDR1 is MNHNS and CDR2 is SASEGT. In DNA form, the CDR3 reads TGTGCCAGCAGTGAATGGGTCGGTGGGGGGACCTATGGCTACACCTTC. This encodes CASSEWVGGGTYGYTF.

The chain recombines TRBV28 with TRBJ1-4; TRBD1 agrees at 7 bases. This CDR3 spans 16 amino acids. The V gene end was trimmed by 6 bases and the J gene end by 5 bases; junction bases not matched to a gene: 12. Germline lookup yields CDR1 MDHEN and CDR2 SYDVKM. The CDR3, as DNA: TGTGCCAGCAGGAGACAGGGTCGTTCCCGCAATGAAAAACTGTTTTTT. It translates to CASRRQGRSRNEKLFF.

The chain combines TRBV4-2 with TRBJ2-4, with 12 bases fitting TRBD2. The V and J ends lost 1 base and 6 bases, in that order; junction bases with no gene match: 13. Germline V lookup: CDR1 LGHNA, CDR2 YNFKEQ. The CDR3 is 19 amino acids. The CDR3 is CASSQAGPDLAGGPNIQYF. CDR3 nucleotide sequence: TGTGCCAGCAGCCAAGCTGGCCCGGATCTAGCGGGGGGGCCAAACATTCAGTACTTC.

This chain uses TRBV4-2 with TRBJ1-6; unclear D gene. The CDR3 loop spans 16 amino acids. CDR1 is LGHNA, CDR2 YNFKEQ, per germline. V lost 0 bases and J lost 7, with 13 bases in between. CDR3 nucleotide sequence: TGTGCCAGCAGCCAAGATGTGGGTGCGCGGAATTCACCCCTCCACTTT. It is translated as CASSQDVGARNSPLHF.

This clone was picked up a small number of times. The chain has TRBV7-9 and TRBJ2-5; unclear D gene. Between the trimmed V and J ends, which lost 5 bases and 2 bases, there was a span of 6 bases. CDR1 is SEHNR and CDR2 is FQNEAQ in the germline V gene (reference sequence). This CDR3 is 12 amino acids long. The CDR3 DNA reads as TGTGCCAGCAGCCGGGTTCAAGAGACCCAGTACTTC. Its translation is CASSRVQETQYF. The full variable domain, its missing parts supplied by reference TRBV7-9 and TRBJ2-5, is DTGVSQNPRHKITKRGQNVTFRCDPISEHNRLYWYRQTLGQGPEFLTYFQNEAQLEKSRLLSDRFSAERPKGSFSTLEIQRTEQGDSAMYLCASSRVQETQYFGPGTRLLVL.

The chain recombines TRBV2 with TRBJ1-5; D is perhaps TRBD1 (5 bases). V lost 3 bases, J lost 5 bases, and 8 bases lay in between. Germline V gene data show CDR1 as SNHLY and CDR2 as FYNNEI. The CDR3 has 13 amino acids. This CDR3 is CASSEETDQPQHF. The CDR3 DNA reads TGTGCCAGCAGTGAGGAGACAGATCAGCCCCAGCATTTT.

The CDR3 DNA reads as TGTGCCAGCAGCTCCACTAGCGGGGACTACAATGAGCAGTTCTTC. Translation gives CASSSTSGDYNEQFF. The V gene is TRBV7-2, the J gene TRBJ2-1; 10 nucleotides agree with TRBD2. The CDR3 is 15 residues long. Trimming cost V 4 bases and J 3 bases; bases outside gene matches: 3. Germline CDR1 reads SGHTA; CDR2 reads FQGNSA.

The V gene is TRBV5-4, the J gene TRBJ2-5, with TRBD2 matching 15 bases. The CDR3 length is 17 residues. V was clipped by 4 bases and J by 2 bases; unmatched bases: 6. Germline-derived CDR1 and CDR2 are SGHNT and YYREEE (reference sequence). Here the CDR3 reads CASSLGLAGGLQETQYF. In DNA, the CDR3 is TGTGCCAGCAGCCTGGGACTAGCGGGGGGACTTCAAGAGACCCAGTACTTC. The complete variable domain, with remaining parts taken from reference TRBV5-4 and TRBJ2-5, reads ETGVTQSPTHLIKTRGQQVTLRCSSQSGHNTVSWYQQALGQGPQFIFQYYREEENGRGNFPPRFSGLQFPNYSSELNVNALELDDSALYLCASSLGLAGGLQETQYFGPGTRLLVL.

Note on this clone: This likely comes from a read error, as the CDR3 has no conserved phenylalanine or tryptophan at its end. The CDR3 protein is CASSPGTALSPLHL. For the CDR3, the DNA is TGCGCCAGCAGCCCCGGGACAGCTCTCTCACCCCTCCACCTT. J is TRBJ1-6 and V is TRBV5-1, with 7 bases identical to TRBD1. Germline V CDR1 and CDR2: SGHRS, YFSETQ. The CDR3 spans 14 residues. V shed 4 bases, J shed 10 bases, and the junction held 8 bases outside the gene matches.